The source of this T cell receptor (beta chain) is a study of cytomegalovirus exposure and HLA in healthy donors. On this clone itself: Its antigen is as yet unknown.

This CDR3 is built from 14 residues. In germline, CDR1 is MDHEN, CDR2 SYDVKM. The V and J ends lost 3 bases and 3 bases respectively, with 12 bases between them. General study findings and limits: TCR beta chain V- and J-gene trimming was linked, in a later analysis, to a missense variant in DCLRE1C. An apparent linkage of common viral pathogens to several of the most significant clusters emerged in a later analysis.

PCR employed 60 Vbeta and 13 Jbeta primers. Profiled with immunoSEQ multiplex PCR; TCRdb holds only in-frame clones, not every one. Of under 200,000 clones in the sample, 81% are singletons; the top ten hold about 1.5%. The genes are TRBV28 and TRBJ2-7; possible D gene TRBD1, 6 bases. The sequence was collected from a man aged 45 to 65 in good health and CMV-seropositive. Material for sequencing was PBMCs. The CDR3 is CASSFHRDDYEQYF. CDR3 coding DNA: TGTGCCAGCAGTTTTCACAGGGATGACTACGAGCAGTACTTC.